A single sample is the source of the 14 T cell receptor beta chains below, sequenced in a study of blood T cell repertoires in COVID-19. The method was immunoSEQ multiplex PCR; TCRdb's version includes in-frame clones alone and lacks a portion of them. The repertoire has around 380,000 clones, over 65% of them found once; the top ten carry around 1.1%. Specimen: peripheral blood. The receptors originated from a human donor with acute or convalescent COVID-19. The donor label of this sample is uncertain.

This chain joins TRBV18 and TRBJ2-5; D unclear. This CDR3 has 14 amino acids. V was trimmed by 0 bases and J by 1 base, leaving 6 bases between them. CDR1 and CDR2 from the germline V gene are KGHSH and LQKENI. The CDR3 spells CASSPPGPQETQYF. CDR3 coding DNA: TGTGCCAGCTCACCACCGGGCCCCCAAGAGACCCAGTACTTC.

The chain is built from TRBV19 and TRBJ1-1, with D possibly matching TRBD1 (5 bases). This CDR3 has 14 amino acids. Trimming removed 7 bases from V and 6 bases from J, with 18 bases in between. Germline loops: CDR1 LNHDA, CDR2 SQIVND (reference sequence). The CDR3 here is CASTQPGLSAEAFF. The CDR3 DNA follows: TGTGCCAGTACTCAGCCGGGACTTTCGGCTGAAGCTTTCTTT.

The chain uses TRBV28 and TRBJ1-2; no clear D. V lost 2 bases to trimming and J lost 5 bases, with 9 bases between them. The CDR3 totals 13 residues. Germline values: CDR1 MDHEN, CDR2 SYDVKM. The CDR3 DNA follows: TGTGCCAGCAGTTTAATGGCGGAATATGGCTACACCTTC. This gives the protein CASSLMAEYGYTF.

The chain is built from TRBV7-9 and TRBJ1-2; D gene unclear. Germline V CDR1 and CDR2: SEHNR, FQNEAQ (reference sequence). The CDR3 spans 12 residues. V shed 5 bases and J shed 5 bases, with 9 bases lying between them. The CDR3 DNA reads TGTGCCAGCAGCCCCCGTCCTTATGGCTACACCTTC. It encodes CASSPRPYGYTF. The entire variable domain, with the rest obtained from reference TRBV7-9 and TRBJ1-2, is as follows: DTGVSQNPRHKITKRGQNVTFRCDPISEHNRLYWYRQTLGQGPEFLTYFQNEAQLEKSRLLSDRFSAERPKGSFSTLEIQRTEQGDSAMYLCASSPRPYGYTFGSGTRLTVV.

The chain combines TRBV27 with TRBJ1-1; the match to TRBD1 covers 8 bases. Germline CDR1 MNHEY, CDR2 SMNVEV (reference sequence). With 5 bases clipped from V and 5 bases from J, the junction kept 10 bases outside the gene matches. The CDR3 contains 15 residues. The CDR3 reads CASSNYDRGETEAFF. CDR3 nucleotides: TGTGCCAGCAGTAACTACGACAGGGGCGAGACTGAAGCTTTCTTT.

V usage is TRBV4-1 and J usage is TRBJ2-7; TRBD2 matches at 9 bases. CDR3 length: 13 residues. Germline CDR1 MGHRA, CDR2 YSYEKL. V lost 5 bases, J lost 3 bases, and 2 bases stayed unmatched. The CDR3 coding sequence is TGCGCCAGCAGCGGGACTAGCTTCTACGAGCAGTACTTC. It codes for CASSGTSFYEQYF.

The chain combines TRBV30 with TRBJ2-1; TRBD1 is a possible D gene (6 bases). CDR1 and CDR2 (germline): GTSNPN, SVGIG (reference sequence). V was pared by 3 bases and J by 3 bases, with 12 bases between. CDR3 size: 14 residues. This CDR3 reads CAWRTRGYYNEQFF. The CDR3 nucleotides read TGTGCCTGGAGAACCAGGGGTTACTACAATGAGCAGTTCTTC. The full variable domain, rest sourced from reference TRBV30 and TRBJ2-1, is SQTIHQWPATLVQPVGSPLSLECTVEGTSNPNLYWYRQAAGRGLQLLFYSVGIGQISSEVPQNLSASRPQDRQFILSSKKLLLSDSGFYLCAWRTRGYYNEQFFGPGTRLTVL.

This chain joins TRBV5-6 and TRBJ1-6; a weak D match, TRBD1 (5 bases). CDR1 SGHDT and CDR2 YYEEEE come from the germline V gene. V lost 3 bases and J 10 bases, leaving 20 bases between the germline ends. The CDR3 spans 16 residues. The CDR3 is CASSSGWTAPGSPLHF. In DNA form, the CDR3 reads TGTGCCAGCAGCTCCGGATGGACGGCCCCAGGGTCACCCCTCCACTTT.

This rearrangement joins TRBV27 to TRBJ1-1; 8 nucleotides align to TRBD1. The CDR3 extends over 15 amino acids. CDR1 is MNHEY and CDR2 is SMNVEV in the germline V gene (reference sequence). The V gene end was trimmed by 6 bases and the J gene end by 0 bases; junction bases not matched to a gene: 6. The CDR3 DNA reads TGTGCCAGCAGCCGACAGGGGCAGGTGAACACTGAAGCTTTCTTT. It specifies CASSRQGQVNTEAFF.

The chain recombines TRBV19 with TRBJ2-7; perhaps TRBD1 as D (5 bases). V was shortened by 3 bases and J by 5 bases, with 11 bases between the two germline ends. The CDR3 sequence is 13 residues long. Germline assignment: CDR1 LNHDA and CDR2 SQIVND (reference sequence). Here the CDR3 reads CASSIQGRDEQYF. The CDR3 coding sequence is TGTGCCAGTAGTATCCAGGGAAGAGACGAGCAGTACTTC.

The chain links TRBV5-1 to TRBJ2-3, with TRBD2 matching 9 bases. CDR1 is SGHRS and CDR2 is YFSETQ in the germline V gene. The CDR3 has 16 amino acids. V lost 5 bases to trimming and J lost 2 bases; unmatched junction nucleotides: 9. The CDR3 is CASRSIAGANTDTQYF. CDR3 in DNA: TGCGCCAGCAGGTCTATAGCGGGGGCAAACACAGATACGCAGTATTTT.

A word on this clone: The junction and the germline gene differ at one end; a read error may be behind it. J is TRBJ2-2 and V is TRBV6-1; 7 bases are a match to TRBD2. The CDR3 consists of 17 residues. CDR1 is MNHNS and CDR2 is SASEGT in the germline V gene. CDR3 coding DNA: TGTGCCAGCAGTGAGCAGTCCATCGGCCGGGGCGGCGGGGGGCTGTTTTTT. Amino acid sequence: CASSEQSIGRGGGGLFF.

In regard to this clone: Other DNA sequences in this sample translate to the same CDR3. V usage is TRBV15 and J usage is TRBJ2-7, with 8 nucleotides matching TRBD1. The junction had 5 bases not matched to a gene; V was cut back by 0 bases and J by 4 bases. CDR1 LNHNV and CDR2 YYDKDF come from the germline V gene (reference sequence). This CDR3 has 15 amino acids. In DNA form, the CDR3 reads TGTGCCACCAGCAGAGAAGGACAGGGAGGTTACGAGCAGTACTTC. It yields the protein CATSREGQGGYEQYF.

The rearrangement joins TRBV2 to TRBJ2-7; no reliable D call. The V and J ends lost 8 bases and 4 bases respectively, with 15 bases between them. The length of the CDR3 is 13 residues. Germline CDR1 SNHLY, CDR2 FYNNEI. Here the CDR3 reads CASGHESGYEQYF. The CDR3 region has the DNA TGTGCCAGCGGCCACGAGTCAGGTTACGAGCAGTACTTC.